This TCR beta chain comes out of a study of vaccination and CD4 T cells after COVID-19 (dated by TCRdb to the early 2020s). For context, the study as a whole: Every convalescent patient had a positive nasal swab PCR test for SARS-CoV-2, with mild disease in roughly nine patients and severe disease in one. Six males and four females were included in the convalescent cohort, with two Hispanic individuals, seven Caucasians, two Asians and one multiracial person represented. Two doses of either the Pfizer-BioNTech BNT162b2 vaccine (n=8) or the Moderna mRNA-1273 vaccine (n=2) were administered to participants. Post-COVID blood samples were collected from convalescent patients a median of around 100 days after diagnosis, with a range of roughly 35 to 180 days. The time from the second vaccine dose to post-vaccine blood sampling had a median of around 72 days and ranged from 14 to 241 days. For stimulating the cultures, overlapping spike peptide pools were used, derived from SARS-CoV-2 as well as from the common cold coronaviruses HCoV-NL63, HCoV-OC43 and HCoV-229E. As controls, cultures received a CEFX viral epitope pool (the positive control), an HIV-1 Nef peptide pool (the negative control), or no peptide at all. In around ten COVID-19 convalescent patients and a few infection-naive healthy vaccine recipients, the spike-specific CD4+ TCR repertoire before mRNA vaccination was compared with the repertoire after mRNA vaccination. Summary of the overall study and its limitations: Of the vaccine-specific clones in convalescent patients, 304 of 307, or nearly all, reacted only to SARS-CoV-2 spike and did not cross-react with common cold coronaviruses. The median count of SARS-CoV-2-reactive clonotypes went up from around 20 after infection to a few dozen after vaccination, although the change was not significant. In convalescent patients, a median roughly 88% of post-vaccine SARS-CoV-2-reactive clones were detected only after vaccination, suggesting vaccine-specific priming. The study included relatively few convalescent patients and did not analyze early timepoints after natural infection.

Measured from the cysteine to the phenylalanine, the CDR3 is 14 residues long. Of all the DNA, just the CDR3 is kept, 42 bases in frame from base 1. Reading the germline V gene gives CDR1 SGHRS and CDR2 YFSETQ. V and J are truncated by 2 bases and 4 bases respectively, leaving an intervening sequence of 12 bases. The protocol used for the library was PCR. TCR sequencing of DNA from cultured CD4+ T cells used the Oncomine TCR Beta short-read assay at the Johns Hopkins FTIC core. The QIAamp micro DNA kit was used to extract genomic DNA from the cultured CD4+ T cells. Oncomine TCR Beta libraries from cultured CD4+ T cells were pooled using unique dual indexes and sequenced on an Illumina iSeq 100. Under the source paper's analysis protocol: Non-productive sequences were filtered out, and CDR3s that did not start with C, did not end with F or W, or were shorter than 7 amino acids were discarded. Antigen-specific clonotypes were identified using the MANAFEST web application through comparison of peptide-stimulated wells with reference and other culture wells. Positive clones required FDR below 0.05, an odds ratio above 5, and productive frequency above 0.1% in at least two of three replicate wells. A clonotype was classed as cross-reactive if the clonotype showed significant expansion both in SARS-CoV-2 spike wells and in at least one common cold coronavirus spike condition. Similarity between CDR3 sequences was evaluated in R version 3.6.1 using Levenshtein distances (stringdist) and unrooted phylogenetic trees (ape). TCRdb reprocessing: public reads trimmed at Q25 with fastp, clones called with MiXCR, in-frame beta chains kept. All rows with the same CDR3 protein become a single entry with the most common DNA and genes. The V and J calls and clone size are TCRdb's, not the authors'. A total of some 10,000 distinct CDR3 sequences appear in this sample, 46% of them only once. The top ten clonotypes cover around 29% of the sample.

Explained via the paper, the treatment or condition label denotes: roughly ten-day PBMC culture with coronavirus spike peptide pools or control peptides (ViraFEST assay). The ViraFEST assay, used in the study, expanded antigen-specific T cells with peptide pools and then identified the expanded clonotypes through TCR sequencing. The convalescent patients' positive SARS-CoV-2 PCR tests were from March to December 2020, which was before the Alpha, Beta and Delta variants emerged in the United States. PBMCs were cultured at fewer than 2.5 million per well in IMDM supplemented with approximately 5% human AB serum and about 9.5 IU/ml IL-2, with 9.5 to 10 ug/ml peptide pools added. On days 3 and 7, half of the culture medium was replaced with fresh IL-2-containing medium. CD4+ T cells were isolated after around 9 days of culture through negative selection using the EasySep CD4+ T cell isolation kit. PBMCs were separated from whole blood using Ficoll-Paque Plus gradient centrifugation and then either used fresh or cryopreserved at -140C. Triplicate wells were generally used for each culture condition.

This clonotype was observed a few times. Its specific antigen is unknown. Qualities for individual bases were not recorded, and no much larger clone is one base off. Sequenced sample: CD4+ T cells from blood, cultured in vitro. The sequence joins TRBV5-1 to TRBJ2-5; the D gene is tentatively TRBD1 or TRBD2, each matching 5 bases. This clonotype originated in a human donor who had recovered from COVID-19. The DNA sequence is TGCGCCAGCAGCTTCAGGGACCCGGCAGAGACCCAGTACTTC. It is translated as CASSFRDPAETQYF.